This T cell receptor (beta chain) derives from a study of cytomegalovirus exposure and HLA in healthy donors (dated by TCRdb to the late 2010s). Regarding the complete study: An earlier analysis of roughly 500 of the donors reported about 290 Gb of sequence data and about 100 million unique TCR beta sequences from 150 million to 200 million T cells. Genome-wide SNP genotypes for about 55% of the roughly 670 donors were used in a later genetic analysis, which treated that subset as a discovery cohort. The number of donors typed differed by locus, with 629-630 for A, B, C, DRB1 and DQB1, approximately 500 for DQA1, over 600 for DPA1, and approximately 470 for DPB1. Rather than using new phenotypic data, the later analysis identified candidate immune exposures from TCR beta sequences and from how often those sequences occurred across donors. In addition to the first cohort of about 650 subjects, a separate validation cohort of approximately 130 different subjects was used. Roughly 300 gigabases of sequencing data and approximately 80 million unique TCR sequences were included in an early release covering around 650 HLA-typed donors. Across roughly 420 genotyped donors of the cohort, an average of 235,054 unique TCR beta nucleotide sequences per donor were sequenced, and roughly 17% of those sequences were non-productive. Donor age, sex, ethnicity and CMV serostatus were compiled together with the repertoire data. Among the approximately 400 genotyped donors, approximately 77% belonged to the genetic ancestry cluster associated with self-reported Caucasian donors. Class I and class II HLA loci were covered by the typing at four-digit resolution. The aim of the study was to test whether cataloging public T cell receptors could identify signatures of past pathogen exposure. A later analysis re-analyzed previously published TCR beta repertoires from several hundred donors and added high-resolution HLA genotyping to study TCR occurrence patterns. About 5 DR-DQ haplotypes were handled as single units for association and clustering, since linkage in the cohort was strong. The study used immunosequencing to profile the T cell repertoires of 666 subjects and linked those repertoires to cytomegalovirus serostatus. The study combined high-throughput TCR immunosequencing, statistical association of individual TCRs with disease status, and machine learning to predict cytomegalovirus infection status. To decide whether each TCR beta V gene segment behaved as functional or pseudogenic, an earlier analysis of approximately 620 of the donors relied on high-throughput TCR beta sequencing. Every repertoire in the discovery cohort had been generated on one and the same sequencing platform.

The library was built by means of the immunoSEQ multiplex PCR assay. For the multiplex PCR, a mixture combining 60 forward primers for TCR Vbeta segments and 13 reverse primers for TCR Jbeta segments was used. Amplification of the CDR3 region of rearranged TCR beta genes was performed with a multiplex PCR assay on genomic DNA. On the Illumina HiSeq System, the amplified TCR beta libraries were sequenced as 87-base-pair reads. As for the authors' bioinformatics: In a later analysis, 77 million or so unique TCR beta chains were counted across the 650 to 750 repertoires, and roughly 10 million of these chains were shared by at least two donors. Raw reads were error-corrected and collapsed into unique sequences by a nearest-neighbor algorithm in which closely related sequences were merged to remove PCR and sequencing errors. CDR3 sequences were aligned to IMGT reference sequences to assign V, D and J gene segments. For a sequence to be retained, a match of at least six nucleotides to both a V gene segment and a J gene segment was required. A rearrangement was called productive if the CDR3 had no stop codons and remained in frame with V and J, and every other rearrangement was called non-productive. Following IMGT convention, CDR3 was defined as the stretch from the second conserved V-encoded cysteine to the conserved J-encoded phenylalanine. Sequences without an unambiguous match to a single V gene segment were excluded from the earlier analysis of a few hundred of the donors. In an earlier analysis of some 590 of the donors, a V segment was called functional when productive rearrangements were above 56.7%, and segregating when the standard deviation between donors exceeded 5%. To diagnose cytomegalovirus status from the catalog of TCR beta chain sequences, a statistical classification framework was built. In a later analysis, V and J genes were assigned by comparing TCR nucleotide sequences against IMGT/GENE-DB human TR gene sequences. Using the TCRdist pipeline, a later analysis assigned CDR3 sequences along with most-parsimonious VDJ recombination scenarios. In a later analysis, every TCR beta chain was defined by the combination of its CDR3 amino acid sequence and its V-gene family, and reads without a unique V-gene family were dropped. As a way to deal with suspected cross-contamination and a sequencing artifact, a later analysis dropped 450 to 700 nucleotide sequences that were highly shared and had low generation probability. For each public chain, a later analysis derived a clonal expansion index from normalized ranks of inferred template counts within each repertoire. A later analysis computed generation probabilities with a VDJ recombination model fitted to out-of-frame rearrangements, and checked the results against IGoR. A later analysis scored TCR-TCR, TCR-HLA and TCR-CMV co-occurrence with hypergeometric tests, applying a repertoire-size bias correction to TCR pairs. False discovery rates were estimated in a later analysis by permuting HLA or CMV assignments 20 times. In a later analysis, co-occurring TCRs were grouped using DBSCAN, and TCRdist sequence similarity was added for clustering within HLA-allele-positive subsets. Repertoires with fewer than 30,000 or more than 120,000 public chains were left out of co-occurrence clustering, as were five repertoires with anomalous nucleotide sharing. TCRdb took over this immuneACCESS table, retaining in-frame rearrangements with V and J assigned. Such tables are incomplete; in checked studies, under half of the missing clones stem from an unresolved V gene, and the remainder is unexplained. For V, J and clone size, that table is used; D and trimming come from the DNA. Present in this sample are some 130,000 clones, about 61% of which were seen just once. The ten largest clonotypes hold approximately 2.5% of the sample.

The full study reports these points: Immune exposure information for the cohort was limited to CMV serostatus. According to a later analysis, most CMV-associated TCR beta chains appeared to be HLA-restricted, and the HLA associations seemed to be driven largely by CMV exposure. A later genetic analysis associated a missense DCLRE1C variant with V-gene and J-gene trimming of TCR beta chains, and an independent cohort replicated the association. Strong co-occurrence of HLA alleles, especially DR and DQ, made assigning TCR associations to individual alleles difficult. A few of the identified cytomegalovirus-associated TCR beta chains were confirmed in vitro to be specific for cytomegalovirus antigens. According to the authors, the approach could potentially be generalized to other disease states and immunological phenotypes. HLA typing was unavailable for some donors at each locus, so association tests used only the typed subset. Across donors, most TCR sequences were observed very rarely, whereas some public TCRs were present in many individuals. The presence/absence analyses assumed that sequencing depth was roughly uniform across donors, and that assumption may not be true. In a later analysis, over 15,000 TCR beta sequences were associated with specific HLA alleles at a false discovery rate of 0.05. In an earlier analysis of 587 of the donors, most TCR beta V segments appeared in productive rearrangements about 90% or about 30% of the time, broadly matching IMGT annotations. This cohort had only TCR beta chains sequenced, and the lack of alpha or paired-chain data limited which features could be detected. The classifier was reported to diagnose cytomegalovirus status with high specificity and sensitivity in both the original cohort and the validation cohort. Approximately 16 rarely observed V segments, including chromosome 9 orphons, were excluded from the earlier analysis of several hundred of the donors because counts were too low. A total of around 150 TCR beta chains were listed by the study as associated with cytomegalovirus. A later analysis found that TCR association rates varied across HLA loci, with DRB1 alleles showing the most associated TCRs and HLA-C alleles the fewest. In a later analysis, several top co-occurrence clusters were reported to appear linked to parvovirus B19, influenza, CMV and Epstein-Barr virus. The 87-base-pair reads could not distinguish some IMGT-functional V segments, including TRBV6-2 and TRBV6-3, so those segments were excluded. A further reported finding was that TCR beta sequences accurately predicted the HLA-A and HLA-B alleles for most subjects in the first cohort. Correlated functional status among segregating V segments might be attributable to linkage disequilibrium, but an unknown experimental factor could not be ruled out. The sequencing pipeline was judged likely to have produced a cluster of highly shared sequence variants as a technical artifact. In a later analysis, HLA-associated TCR beta chains were found to be more clonally expanded and to have lower generation probabilities than equally common non-associated chains. A later genetic analysis reported fewer N-insertions in productive TCRs among donors in an Asian-associated ancestry cluster than the roughly 670-donor mean.

For CDR1 and CDR2, the germline V gene lists MNHEY and SVGAGI. Reading from cysteine to phenylalanine, the CDR3 counts 13 amino acids. Only the CDR3 DNA stays, 39 bases, in frame from base 1. Between the V and J ends, shortened by 0 bases and 4 bases respectively, the junction contains 4 bases. In the case of this clone: The antigen it binds to is not known. The sample holds no much larger clone one base away, and base qualities are not on file.

The cohort consisted of 600 to 750 healthy bone marrow donors. At the time of sampling, all cohort members were nominally healthy, though unrecorded immune exposures were likely present. The donor tested CMV seronegative, placing the donor among the 350 to 400 seronegative members of the cohort. Each donor provided a peripheral blood sample, and peripheral blood mononuclear cells were used for TCR beta sequencing. Genomic DNA was extracted from the blood cell samples with the Qiagen DNeasy Blood Extraction Kit. The source material was PBMCs. The V and J genes are TRBV6-5 and TRBJ1-5, with no confident D gene call. The origin of this receptor is a woman in her thirties or forties in good health and CMV-seronegative. The CDR3 protein sequence reads: CASSYSQNQPQHF. The sequenced DNA: TGTGCCAGCAGTTACTCTCAGAATCAGCCCCAGCATTTT.